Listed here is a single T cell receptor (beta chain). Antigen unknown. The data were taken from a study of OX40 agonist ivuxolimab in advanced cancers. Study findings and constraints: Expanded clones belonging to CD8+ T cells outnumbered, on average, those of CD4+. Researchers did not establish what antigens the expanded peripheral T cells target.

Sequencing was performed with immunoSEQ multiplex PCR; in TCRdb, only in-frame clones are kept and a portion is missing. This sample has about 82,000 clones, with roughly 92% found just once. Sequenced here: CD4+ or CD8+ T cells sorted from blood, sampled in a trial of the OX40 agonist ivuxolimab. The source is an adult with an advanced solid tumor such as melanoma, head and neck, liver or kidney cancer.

This CDR3 reads CASAQGGLGSYNEQFF. As DNA, the CDR3 is TGTGCCAGCGCCCAGGGAGGTCTTGGCTCCTACAATGAGCAGTTCTTC. The chain joins TRBV11-3 to TRBJ2-1, with D maybe TRBD2 (6 bases). Germline V gene data show CDR1 as SGHNT and CDR2 as YENEEA. This CDR3 spans 16 amino acids. V was pared by 8 bases and J by 0 bases, with 17 bases between.